This T cell receptor (beta chain) was recorded in a study of a mutant IDH1 vaccine in newly diagnosed glioma. Study summary: Most patients had received both radiotherapy and temozolomide, the prior options being radiotherapy, temozolomide, or both. Held at week 35, visit V12 was the safety follow-up, and visit V13 followed at week 47.

The J segment lost 1 base and the V segment lost 7 bases, leaving 6 bases of the junction unmatched. The CDR3 has 15 amino acids. Germline CDR1 and CDR2: MNHEY and SVGAGI. Findings and limits, study-wide: Top-clonotype changes in peripheral T cells seemed unrelated to pseudoprogression. There were vaccine-induced immune responses in approximately 95% of the patients.

Note on this clone: The antigen is unknown.

Time point given: week 47, end of study. Doses of 300 ug of mutant IDH1 20-mer peptide were given with topical imiquimod. The data were produced by immunoSEQ multiplex PCR, yet TCRdb's version contains in-frame clones alone and is incomplete. This table holds more than 30,000 clones, around 90% found once. The TCR originated in a woman between 40 and 55 years old with glioma. The rearrangement joins TRBV6-5 to TRBJ2-5, with 10 bases fitting TRBD2. The specimen was PBMCs, collected from a glioma patient whose treatment included an IDH1 peptide vaccine. Here the CDR3 reads CASTQAGGSQETQYF. The CDR3 DNA reads as TGTGCCAGCACCCAAGCGGGAGGGAGCCAAGAGACCCAGTACTTC.